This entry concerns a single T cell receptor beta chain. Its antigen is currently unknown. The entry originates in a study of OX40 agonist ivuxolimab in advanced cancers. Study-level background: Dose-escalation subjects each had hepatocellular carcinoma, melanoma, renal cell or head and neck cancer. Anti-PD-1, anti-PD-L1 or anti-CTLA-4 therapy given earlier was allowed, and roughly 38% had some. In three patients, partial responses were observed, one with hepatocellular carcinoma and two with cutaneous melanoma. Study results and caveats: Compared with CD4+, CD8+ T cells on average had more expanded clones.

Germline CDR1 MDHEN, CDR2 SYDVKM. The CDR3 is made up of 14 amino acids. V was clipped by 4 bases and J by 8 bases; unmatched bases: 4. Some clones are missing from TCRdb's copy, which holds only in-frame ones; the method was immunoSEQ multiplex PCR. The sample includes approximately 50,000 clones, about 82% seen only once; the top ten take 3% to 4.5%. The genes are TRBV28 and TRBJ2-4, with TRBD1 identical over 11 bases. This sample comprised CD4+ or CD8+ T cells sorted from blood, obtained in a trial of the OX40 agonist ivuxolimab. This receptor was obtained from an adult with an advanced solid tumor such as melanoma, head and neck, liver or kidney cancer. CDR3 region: CASSSGTGGDIQYF. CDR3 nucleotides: TGTGCCAGCAGTTCCGGGACAGGGGGGGACATTCAGTACTTC.